The clone carrying this T cell receptor (beta chain) was counted a few times. The antigen is not known. The data originate from a study of beta chain features in type 1 diabetes. Expressed TCRB transcripts were sequenced after all isolated RNA was converted to cDNA. TCRdb's copy holds only in-frame clones and misses some; the assay was immunoSEQ multiplex PCR. The sample lists about 410,000 clones; about 15% were seen once. One heparinised draw of blood, averaging roughly 110 mL, came from each donor. Study results and caveats: Reduced insertions and increased deletions marked VDJ junctions in type 1 diabetes patients.

V shed 3 bases and J 2 bases; nucleotides not matched to a gene: 3. This CDR3 comprises 15 residues. CDR1 is LGHNA, CDR2 YSLEER, per germline. The sample taken for sequencing was naive CD4+ T cells from blood. The receptor comes from a man under 40 in good health. V is TRBV4-3 and J is TRBJ2-7, with TRBD1 matching over 11 bases. The DNA for the CDR3 is TGCGCCAGCAGCCAGGGACAGGGGGTCCCCTACGAGCAGTACTTC. Residues: CASSQGQGVPYEQYF.